These 3 T cell receptor beta chains came from one sample sequenced in a study of OX40 agonist ivuxolimab in advanced cancers. Data came from immunoSEQ multiplex PCR; TCRdb stores just in-frame clones and leaves some out. Of over 40,000 clones listed, approximately 88% are singletons. The starting material was CD4+ or CD8+ T cells sorted from blood, obtained in a trial of the OX40 agonist ivuxolimab. Receptor source: an adult with an advanced solid tumor such as melanoma, head and neck, liver or kidney cancer.

The rearrangement links TRBV10-2 to TRBJ2-1; TRBD2 matches at 12 bases. From germline, CDR1 is WSHSY and CDR2 SAAADI. CDR3 length: 18 residues. V dropped 8 bases and J dropped 0; count of bases not matched to a gene: 11. CDR3 protein: CASGGLLAGGGSYNEQFF. The CDR3 DNA reads TGCGCCAGCGGGGGGTTACTAGCGGGAGGCGGCTCCTACAATGAGCAGTTCTTC.

The gene calls are TRBV7-6 and TRBJ2-5; 7 nucleotides match TRBD1. The length of the CDR3 is 14 residues. Per germline, CDR1 SGHVS and CDR2 FNYEAQ. Trimming removed 4 bases from V and 2 bases from J; junction bases left unmatched: 4. For the CDR3, the DNA is TGTGCCAGCAGCTCAAGGGACAGACAAGAGACCCAGTACTTC. Amino acids: CASSSRDRQETQYF.

The chain employs TRBV28 and TRBJ2-5, with 8 nucleotides matching TRBD2. The CDR3 is made up of 14 amino acids. CDR1 and CDR2 (germline): MDHEN, SYDVKM. V lost 10 bases and J lost 11; bases outside the gene matches: 18. The CDR3 loop is CATHKERELGEQYF. The CDR3 DNA follows: TGTGCCACACACAAAGAGCGGGAGTTGGGGGAGCAGTACTTC.